This T cell receptor (beta chain) came from a study of cytomegalovirus exposure and HLA in healthy donors. Regarding this clone: Its antigen is unidentified.

Study results and limitations: Reports showed the classifier diagnosing cytomegalovirus status with high specificity and sensitivity. The study found most TCR sequences rare, yet found some public TCRs in many donors. Relative to equally common others, HLA-associated TCR beta chains showed greater clonal expansion in a later analysis.

The germline V gene has CDR1 LGHNA and CDR2 YNFKEQ. The V and J ends lost 0 bases and 7 bases, in that order; junction bases with no gene match: 12. There are 18 residues in the CDR3. In the PCR, 60 Vbeta and 13 Jbeta primers were used. Profiling relied on immunoSEQ multiplex PCR, and the TCRdb table lists in-frame clones only, not all of them. The table for this sample gives tens of thousands of clones. V gene TRBV4-2 combines with J gene TRBJ2-1; TRBD2 aligns across 10 bases. This TCR was sampled from a man in his forties or fifties in good health and CMV-seronegative. Sequencing was performed on PBMCs. CDR3 in amino acids: CASSQDRLAGLPGNEQFF. The CDR3, as DNA: TGTGCCAGCAGCCAAGATAGACTAGCGGGCCTCCCGGGGAATGAGCAGTTCTTC.